This T cell receptor beta chain was identified in a study of T cells in Graves' hyperthyroidism and ophthalmopathy. It was RNA transcripts that yielded the amplified TCR beta CDR3 regions. A first-round RT-PCR of the TCR CDR3 used the HTBI primer set. TCRdb re-called the multiplex PCR reads through MiXCR, storing one row per CDR3 protein. The sample contains 300,000 to 450,000 distinct CDR3 sequences, 15% to 18% of which appear only once. Germline V CDR1 and CDR2: KGHSH, LQKENI. The length of the CDR3 is 13 residues. V was trimmed by 4 bases and J by 2 bases, leaving 9 bases between them. Any patient presenting with uncontrolled infection, other autoimmune disease, pregnancy or lactation was left out. Diagnosis relied on clinical symptoms, serum thyroxine and TRAb, thyroid ultrasound and orbital computed tomography. The blood specimen was taken at initial hyperthyroidism diagnosis, before any ophthalmopathy symptoms. The PBMCs studied were ones that came from 8 to 10 ml fresh peripheral blood.

The V gene is TRBV18, the J gene TRBJ2-7; D uncertain. The source of this sequence is a woman between 18 and 30 years old with Graves' hyperthyroidism that later progressed to Graves' ophthalmopathy. Sequencing used blood. CDR3 DNA: TGTGCCAGCTCACGGGCGGAGACCTACGAGCAGTACTTC. Translating gives CASSRAETYEQYF.